The 17 T cell receptor beta chains reported below all come from one sample, sequenced in a study of human T cells and chemical hapten exposure. TCRdb recomputed calls from the RACE reads with MiXCR, one row per CDR3 protein. The table includes about 57,000 distinct CDR3 sequences, roughly a tenth detected once. The time point denotes: patch test 1, 2 weeks after DPC sensitization. As to treatment: therapeutic diphenylcyclopropenone sensitization with weekly scalp DPC. Material: whole blood, obtained in connection with sensitization to the hapten diphenylcyclopropenone (DPC). The source of these receptors is a woman in her forties with alopecia areata. Some clones in this sample may be carry-over from other donors' samples.

This clonotype was observed a handful of times. The chain joins TRBV7-8 to TRBJ2-5; no firm D call. Trimming pared 3 bases from V and 1 base from J, leaving 6 bases between. CDR3 size: 13 residues. Germline CDR1 SGHVS, CDR2 FQNEAQ. The CDR3 DNA reads TGTGCCAGCAGCTTCCCCAGCCAAGAGACCCAGTACTTC. Its protein product is CASSFPSQETQYF. The full variable domain, rest sourced from reference TRBV7-8 and TRBJ2-5, is GAGVSQSPRYKVAKRGQDVALRCDPISGHVSLFWYQQALGQGPEFLTYFQNEAQLDKSGLPSDRFFAERPEGSVSTLKIQRTQQEDSAVYLCASSFPSQETQYFGPGTRLLVL.

The chain is built from TRBV10-3 and TRBJ2-6; D remains unclear. The germline gives CDR1 ENHRY, CDR2 SYGVKD. The CDR3 is made up of 15 amino acids. V lost 8 bases and J 1 base, leaving 12 bases between the germline ends. DNA for the CDR3: TGTGCCATCGGACCTGGGCAATCTGGGGCCAACGTCCTGACTTTC. Protein: CAIGPGQSGANVLTF.

The chain links TRBV4-1 to TRBJ2-1; weak D call: TRBD2 (5 bases). Germline CDR1 and CDR2: MGHRA and YSYEKL. The ends were cut back, 4 bases at V and 4 bases at J, with 11 bases in the middle. The CDR3 consists of 14 residues. The CDR3 nucleotides read TGCGCCAGCAGCCCCCTCGAGGGTTACAATGAGCAGTTCTTC. This encodes CASSPLEGYNEQFF.

This clonotype was seen at least ten times. This chain joins TRBV7-9 and TRBJ1-2, with 7 bases matching TRBD1. CDR3 size: 16 residues. Unmatched junction bases numbered 14, after V lost 4 bases and J lost 6 bases. Germline assignment: CDR1 SEHNR and CDR2 FQNEAQ (reference sequence). The CDR3 protein is CASSSSDRIAMDGYTF. The CDR3 DNA follows: TGTGCCAGCAGCTCATCGGACAGGATAGCTATGGATGGCTACACCTTC.

The chain has TRBV7-9 and TRBJ2-1, with no clear D. CDR3 size: 14 residues. Germline loops: CDR1 SEHNR, CDR2 FQNEAQ (reference sequence). The ends were cut back, 1 base at V and 7 bases at J, with 11 bases in the middle. CDR3 in DNA: TGTGCCAGCAGCTTAGGGCCATCTAGGAATGAGCAGTTCTTC. Protein: CASSLGPSRNEQFF.

This clonotype was seen repeatedly, ten times or more. The rearrangement uses TRBV21-1 and TRBJ1-5; whether TRBD1, the table's D call, matches the DNA was not checked. TRBV21-1 represents a pseudogene. CDR3 length equals 14 residues. The DNA of the CDR3 is TGTGCCAGCAGCAAAGGGGACAAAAATCAGCCCCAGCATTTT. This encodes CASSKGDKNQPQHF.

Ten or more counts support this clonotype. The chain carries TRBV12-3 or TRBV12-4 and TRBJ1-2; 7 nucleotides agree with TRBD1. This CDR3 is 16 amino acids long. J was trimmed by 3 bases and V by 5 bases; bases with no gene match: 12. The chain's CDR3 is CASSKRRTGSYYGYTF. The DNA of the CDR3 is TGTGCCAGCAGTAAGAGACGGACAGGCTCCTACTATGGCTACACCTTC.

This clonotype was counted many times. The chain couples TRBV3-1 to TRBJ1-4, with no clear D. V was trimmed by 2 bases and J by 0 bases, leaving 13 bases between them. Germline V gives CDR1 LGHDT, CDR2 YNNKEL (reference sequence). This CDR3 is built from 17 residues. This CDR3 is CASSQSRTAATNEKLFF. The DNA of the CDR3 is TGTGCCAGCAGCCAATCAAGGACGGCAGCAACTAATGAAAAACTGTTTTTT.

V and J are TRBV28 and TRBJ2-7, with D maybe TRBD1 (6 bases). The CDR3 sequence is 14 residues long. Trimming took 8 bases from V and 0 from J, leaving 14 bases between them. Germline V gene sequence: CDR1 MDHEN, CDR2 SYDVKM. CDR3 sequence reads: CASAPGHCSYEQYF. As DNA, the CDR3 is TGTGCCAGCGCTCCGGGACATTGCTCCTACGAGCAGTACTTC.

This clonotype was seen repeatedly, ten times or more. The rearrangement joins TRBV5-6 to TRBJ1-5; possibly TRBD1 for D (5 bases). Between the trimmed V and J ends, which lost 4 bases and 7 bases, there was a span of 21 bases. Per the germline V gene, CDR1 is SGHDT and CDR2 is YYEEEE. CDR3 length: 16 residues. CDR3 DNA sequence: TGTGCCAGCAGCCAAGCCGGGACCCTGGAGGGGCAGCCCCAGCATTTT. This sequence encodes CASSQAGTLEGQPQHF.

This clonotype has at least ten counts. The chain is built from TRBV7-2 and TRBJ2-7, with a weak D call TRBD1 (7 bases). The germline V and J ends were trimmed by 1 base and 4 bases, with 11 bases remaining between them. Per the germline V gene, CDR1 is SGHTA and CDR2 is FQGNSA. CDR3 length: 14 residues. The CDR3 DNA reads TGTGCCAGCAGCTTAGTCCCAGGGGGGTACGAGCAGTACTTC. This gives the protein CASSLVPGGYEQYF.

The CDR3 nucleotides are TGCGCCAGCAGCTTGGCCCCGCGGGGGGGCCTCACAGATACGCAGTATTTT. Translating it yields CASSLAPRGGLTDTQYF. This chain links TRBV5-1 with TRBJ2-3; 9 nucleotides line up with TRBD2. Germline V gene lookup returns CDR1 SGHRS and CDR2 YFSETQ. This CDR3 is 17 amino acids long. V lost 0 bases, J lost 2 bases, and 7 bases stayed unmatched.

The chain couples TRBV3-1 to TRBJ2-5; no reliable D call. The CDR3 has 16 residues. The germline gives CDR1 LGHDT, CDR2 YNNKEL (reference sequence). Trimming stripped 0 bases from V and 2 bases from J, with 13 bases between. The CDR3 coding sequence is TGTGCCAGCAGCCAAGAGATCGAGGCAATACAAGAGACCCAGTACTTC. Amino acid sequence: CASSQEIEAIQETQYF.

This clonotype occurred many times. The rearrangement uses TRBV24-1 and TRBJ2-7, with 7 bases lining up with TRBD1. Germline CDR1 is KGHDR and CDR2 is SFDVKD. V was clipped by 9 bases and J by 5 bases; unmatched bases: 6. The CDR3 length is 12 residues. The chain's CDR3 is CATSDRDHEQYF. The CDR3 DNA sequence: TGTGCCACCTCAGACAGGGACCACGAGCAGTACTTC.

To note about this clonotype: It is likely a read error, because the conserved phenylalanine at the end of the CDR3 is missing. The gene calls are TRBV29-1 and TRBJ1-2, with 9 positions matching TRBD1. This CDR3 comprises 15 residues. The germline V gene has CDR1 SQVTM and CDR2 ANQGSEA. V lost 0 bases, J lost 4 bases, and 6 bases stayed unmatched. The chain's CDR3 is CSVEEGTGTGYGYTS. CDR3 sequence (DNA): TGCAGCGTTGAAGAGGGGACAGGGACAGGCTATGGCTACACCTCC.

This clonotype was recorded many times. This chain joins TRBV30 and TRBJ1-1; D possibly corresponds to TRBD1 (6 bases). From germline, CDR1 is GTSNPN and CDR2 SVGIG (reference sequence). V lost 5 bases and J 6 bases, leaving 10 bases between the germline ends. This CDR3 has 11 amino acids. The CDR3 coding sequence is TGTGCCTGGGGCTACAGGGCTGAAGCTTTCTTT. This sequence encodes CAWGYRAEAFF.

This clonotype was seen a few times. The chain has TRBV7-9 and TRBJ1-1; perhaps TRBD1 as D (6 bases). Trimming removed 5 bases from V and 1 base from J, with 11 bases in between. The CDR3 totals 14 residues. Germline CDR1 reads SEHNR; CDR2 reads FQNEAQ (reference sequence). The CDR3 region has the DNA TGTGCCAGCAGCAAACAGGGCTCGAACACTGAAGCTTTCTTT. Translation: CASSKQGSNTEAFF.